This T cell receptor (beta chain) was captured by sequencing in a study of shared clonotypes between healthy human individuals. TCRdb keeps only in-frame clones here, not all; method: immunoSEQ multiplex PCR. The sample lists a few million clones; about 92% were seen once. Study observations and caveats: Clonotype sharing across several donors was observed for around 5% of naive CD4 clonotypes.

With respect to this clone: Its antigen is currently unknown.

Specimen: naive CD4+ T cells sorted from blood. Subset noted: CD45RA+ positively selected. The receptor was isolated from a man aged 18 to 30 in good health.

The CDR3, as DNA: TGTGCCAGCAGCCTCGTTCCTAGCGGCGGCCCAGGAGAGACCCAGTACTTC. Translating it yields CASSLVPSGGPGETQYF. The chain couples TRBV7-2 to TRBJ2-5; TRBD2 matches at 7 bases. The CDR3 covers 17 residues. J was trimmed by 4 bases and V by 5 bases; bases with no gene match: 16. Germline-derived CDR1 and CDR2 are SGHTA and FQGNSA.